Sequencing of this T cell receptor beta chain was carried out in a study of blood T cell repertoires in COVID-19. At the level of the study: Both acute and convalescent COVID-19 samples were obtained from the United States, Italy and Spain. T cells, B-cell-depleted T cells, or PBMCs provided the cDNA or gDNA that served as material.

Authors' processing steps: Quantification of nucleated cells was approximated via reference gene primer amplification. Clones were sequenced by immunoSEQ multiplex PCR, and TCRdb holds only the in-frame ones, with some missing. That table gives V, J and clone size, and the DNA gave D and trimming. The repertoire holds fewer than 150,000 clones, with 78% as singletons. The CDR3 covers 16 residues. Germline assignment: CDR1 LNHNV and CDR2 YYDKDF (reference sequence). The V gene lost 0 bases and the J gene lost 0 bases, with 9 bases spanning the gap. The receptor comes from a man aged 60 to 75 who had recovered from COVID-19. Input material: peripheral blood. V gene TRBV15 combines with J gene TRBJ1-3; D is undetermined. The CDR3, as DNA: TGTGCCACCAGCAGAGATAAAGACATCTCTGGAAACACCATATATTTT. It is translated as CATSRDKDISGNTIYF.